Presented here are 29 T cell receptor beta chains from one specimen sequenced in a study of neurological immune-mediated disorders. A single record per CDR3 protein comes from TCRdb applying MiXCR to the 5' RACE reads. This table has tens of thousands of distinct CDR3 sequences, less than 4.5% appearing once. Source material: PBMCs. Source of these receptors: a man aged 25 to 40 with multiple sclerosis.

This clonotype was counted ten times or more. The genes are TRBV18 and TRBJ2-7; D gene uncertain. Germline V CDR1 and CDR2: KGHSH, LQKENI. The CDR3 is made up of 13 amino acids. Trimming pared 0 bases from V and 5 bases from J, leaving 8 bases between. DNA for the CDR3: TGTGCCAGCTCACCACCGGTCCCCAACGAGCAGTACTTC. It specifies CASSPPVPNEQYF.

This clonotype was seen ten or more times. The chain links TRBV2 to TRBJ1-1, with a possible D match to TRBD1 (6 bases). This CDR3 is 14 amino acids long. The V end was cut by 11 bases, the J end by 0 bases, with 16 bases between. The V gene's germline CDR1 is SNHLY and CDR2 FYNNEI. The CDR3 DNA reads as TGTGCCGGTGGGCTAGGACAGCTGAACACTGAAGCTTTCTTT. Translated, it gives CAGGLGQLNTEAFF. Together with reference TRBV2 and TRBJ1-1, the CDR3 gives the full variable domain: EPEVTQTPSHQVTQMGQEVILRCVPISNHLYFYWYRQILGQKVEFLVSFYNNEISEKSEIFDDQFSVERPDGSNFTLKIRSTKLEDSAMYFCAGGLGQLNTEAFFGQGTRLTVV.

This clonotype was seen at least ten times. The chain employs TRBV5-1 and TRBJ1-1, with 7 bases identical to TRBD1. This CDR3 has 15 residues. Losses at the gene ends were 4 bases for V and 1 base for J; bases not matched to a gene: 7. From germline, CDR1 is SGHRS and CDR2 YFSETQ. The CDR3 protein is CASSPERQGNTEAFF. The DNA for the CDR3 is TGCGCCAGCAGCCCGGAAAGACAGGGGAACACTGAAGCTTTCTTT.

This clonotype was recorded at least ten times. This chain connects TRBV7-9 to TRBJ1-4, with 11 bases aligning to TRBD1. Per germline, CDR1 SEHNR and CDR2 FQNEAQ (reference sequence). The CDR3 spans 15 residues. J gave up 6 bases and V 0 bases, and 0 bases lay outside the gene matches. CDR3 sequence reads: CASSLAGQGDEKLFF. Here the CDR3 DNA reads TGTGCCAGCAGCTTAGCGGGACAGGGGGATGAAAAACTGTTTTTT.

This clonotype showed up many times. The CDR3 reads CATSRDVVTSNEQFF. The CDR3 DNA follows: TGTGCCACCAGCAGAGACGTGGTGACTTCCAATGAGCAGTTCTTC. This chain links TRBV15 with TRBJ2-1; no firm D call. The CDR3 runs 15 residues. The germline V gene has CDR1 LNHNV and CDR2 YYDKDF (reference sequence). Trimming cost V 0 bases and J 6 bases, with 12 bases left between them.

At least ten counts were recorded for this clonotype. This chain connects TRBV9 to TRBJ1-1, with D tentatively TRBD1 (6 bases). The CDR3 contains 15 residues. Germline-derived CDR1 and CDR2 are SGDLS and YYNGEE. Trimming took 0 bases from V and 1 from J, leaving 10 bases between them. CDR3 in amino acids: CASSVAETGNTEAFF. DNA of the CDR3: TGTGCCAGCAGCGTAGCCGAGACAGGGAACACTGAAGCTTTCTTT.

This clonotype was observed at least ten times. The chain employs TRBV5-1 and TRBJ2-3; 10 bases align to TRBD1. V gave up 2 bases and J gave up 5 bases; unmatched junction bases: 5. CDR3 length: 15 residues. Per the germline V gene, CDR1 is SGHRS and CDR2 is YFSETQ. The CDR3 coding sequence is TGCGCCAGCAGCTTAGGGGACAGGGGTCGAGATACGCAGTATTTT. It translates to CASSLGDRGRDTQYF.

This clonotype was counted a few times. The chain recombines TRBV3-1 with TRBJ1-4; no clear D gene. V was cut by 4 bases and J by 4 bases, with 10 bases left in between. The CDR3 is made up of 14 amino acids. Per germline, CDR1 LGHDT and CDR2 YNNKEL (reference sequence). The DNA of the CDR3 is TGTGCCAGCAGCCGGGCAGGACTTAATGAAAAACTGTTTTTT. This encodes CASSRAGLNEKLFF.

This clonotype was seen at least ten times. This chain connects TRBV2 to TRBJ2-3; maybe TRBD2 (7 bases). Germline values: CDR1 SNHLY, CDR2 FYNNEI. This CDR3 comprises 16 residues. V was cut by 4 bases and J by 5 bases, with 19 bases left in between. The CDR3 nucleotides are TGTGCCAGCAGTGGTGGCGGGGGCCCTTTCGGAGATACGCAGTATTTT. Translation: CASSGGGGPFGDTQYF.

This clonotype has ten or more counts. The gene calls are TRBV10-3 and TRBJ2-3, with 9 nucleotides matching TRBD1. The length of the CDR3 is 18 residues. Trimming removed 3 bases from V and 4 bases from J; junction bases left unmatched: 14. In germline, CDR1 is ENHRY, CDR2 SYGVKD. The CDR3 DNA reads as TGTGCCATCAGTGACAGGGGGGGTAGGGACAGGGATCCAGATACGCAGTATTTT. Protein product: CAISDRGGRDRDPDTQYF.

The J gene is TRBJ1-5, the V gene TRBV5-1, with D perhaps TRBD1 (5 bases). The CDR3 consists of 14 residues. The germline V gene encodes CDR1 SGHRS and CDR2 YFSETQ. V shed 3 bases and J shed 7 bases, with 14 bases lying between them. CDR3 bases: TGCGCCAGCAGCTGGGGGGAGTGGGACCAGCCCCAGCATTTT. Translating gives CASSWGEWDQPQHF.

This clonotype was seen many times. This chain links TRBV29-1 with TRBJ1-1, with D uncertain. CDR1 SQVTM and CDR2 ANQGSEA come from the germline V gene. Trimming left V 5 bases short and J 0 bases short, with 10 bases between. The CDR3 contains 13 residues. The CDR3 DNA follows: TGCAGCGTTAGGTACAGCATGAACACTGAAGCTTTCTTT. It is translated as CSVRYSMNTEAFF.

This clonotype was observed at least ten times. The genes are TRBV9 and TRBJ1-1; TRBD1 might be the D (5 bases). CDR1 is SGDLS and CDR2 is YYNGEE in the germline V gene. The CDR3 has 14 residues. Trimming removed 4 bases at V and 1 base at J, with 11 bases between. The CDR3, as DNA: TGTGCCAGCAGCCTACAGGCGCAGAACACTGAAGCTTTCTTT. Translating it yields CASSLQAQNTEAFF. Full variable domain (remainder filled in from reference TRBV9 and TRBJ1-1): DSGVTQTPKHLITATGQRVTLRCSPRSGDLSVYWYQQSLDQGLQFLIQYYNGEERAKGNILERFSAQQFPDLHSELNLSSLELGDSALYFCASSLQAQNTEAFFGQGTRLTVV.

This clonotype was detected ten times or more. The rearrangement joins TRBV20-1 to TRBJ1-2; no firm D call. V was clipped by 2 bases and J by 4 bases, with 8 bases between them. The CDR3 contains 12 residues. Germline assignment: CDR1 DFQATT and CDR2 SNEGSKA (reference sequence). CDR3 in DNA: TGCAGTGCTAGATTCCGCGGCTATGGCTACACCTTC. This translates into CSARFRGYGYTF.

There are many counts of this clonotype. V usage is TRBV20-1 and J usage is TRBJ1-6; D may be TRBD1 (6 bases). The CDR3 contains 16 residues. V was pared by 1 base and J by 2 bases, with 12 bases between. Germline CDR1 and CDR2: DFQATT and SNEGSKA (reference sequence). CDR3 nucleotide sequence: TGCAGTGCTAGAGCGGCCAGGGGCCCCTATAATTCACCCCTCCACTTT. Its translation is CSARAARGPYNSPLHF.

This chain connects TRBV20-1 to TRBJ2-3; no clear D. The CDR3 has 12 residues. CDR1 is DFQATT, CDR2 SNEGSKA, per germline (reference sequence). Trimming pared 4 bases from V and 2 bases from J, leaving 7 bases between. The CDR3 loop is CSAKENTDTQYF. The CDR3 region has the DNA TGCAGTGCTAAGGAAAACACAGATACGCAGTATTTT.

A remark on this clonotype: The CDR3 does not end in the conserved phenylalanine or tryptophan, so this is likely a read error. The J gene is TRBJ2-7, the V gene TRBV4-1, with 9 bases matching TRBD1. CDR3 length: 14 amino acids. V lost 6 bases and J lost 3; bases outside the gene matches: 6. Germline-derived CDR1 and CDR2 are MGHRA and YSYEKL. CDR3 sequence reads: CASRPGQGIYEQYN. The CDR3 region has the DNA TGCGCCAGCAGACCGGGACAGGGTATCTACGAGCAGTACAAC.

The DNA of the CDR3 is TGTGCCAGCAGTCCCAGCGGGAGGGGCACCGGGGAGCTGTTTTTT. Protein: CASSPSGRGTGELFF. V is TRBV6-5 and J is TRBJ2-2; TRBD2 matches 10 bases. Germline loops: CDR1 MNHEY, CDR2 SVGAGI. The CDR3 has 15 residues. The V gene end was trimmed by 5 bases and the J gene end by 4 bases; junction bases not matched to a gene: 4.

This clonotype has a handful of counts. The chain is built from TRBV2 and TRBJ2-7, with 8 nucleotides matching TRBD1. Germline CDR1 and CDR2: SNHLY and FYNNEI. J was trimmed by 7 bases and V by 7 bases; bases with no gene match: 18. This CDR3 is built from 16 residues. The chain's CDR3 is CASNLLPGQGPNEQYF. The CDR3, as DNA: TGTGCCAGCAATCTACTTCCAGGACAGGGTCCTAATGAGCAGTACTTC.

This clonotype was observed many times. The V call is TRBV5-1, the J call TRBJ2-3; 9 bases match TRBD2. Germline V lookup: CDR1 SGHRS, CDR2 YFSETQ. There are 15 residues in the CDR3. V was clipped by 0 bases and J by 6 bases; unmatched bases: 5. This chain's CDR3 is CASSLESGRSDTQYF. As DNA, the CDR3 is TGCGCCAGCAGCTTGGAAAGCGGGAGGTCGGATACGCAGTATTTT. Looking up the rest from reference TRBV5-1 and TRBJ2-3 gives the full variable domain: KAGVTQTPRYLIKTRGQQVTLSCSPISGHRSVSWYQQTPGQGLQFLFEYFSETQRNKGNFPGRFSGRQFSNSRSEMNVSTLELGDSALYLCASSLESGRSDTQYFGPGTRLTVL.

The sample holds many counts of this clonotype. The V and J genes are TRBV7-3 and TRBJ1-6; 7 bases are a match to TRBD1. With 5 bases clipped from V and 2 bases from J, the junction kept 3 bases outside the gene matches. Germline CDR1 and CDR2: SGHTA and FQGTGA. The CDR3 consists of 15 residues. CDR3 DNA sequence: TGTGCCAGCAGCATTGGGACAGCCTATAATTCACCCCTCCACTTT. Its translation is CASSIGTAYNSPLHF.

The sample holds many counts of this clonotype. V and J are TRBV6-6 and TRBJ2-1; D is perhaps TRBD2 (6 bases). The CDR3 runs 17 residues. V gave up 6 bases and J gave up 1 base, with 19 bases separating them. CDR1 MNHNY and CDR2 SVGAGI come from the germline V gene (reference sequence). CDR3 region: CASSHPGGAESYNEQFF. DNA for the CDR3: TGTGCCAGCAGCCACCCAGGAGGGGCCGAGTCCTACAATGAGCAGTTCTTC.

The CDR3 loop is CASSPAGTSLQYF. The CDR3 DNA is TGTGCCAGCAGCCCCGCTGGGACTAGTCTGCAGTATTTT. The V and J genes are TRBV12-3 or TRBV12-4 and TRBJ2-3; 8 bases agree with TRBD2. The J segment lost 11 bases and the V segment lost 6 bases, leaving 10 bases of the junction unmatched. This CDR3 contains 13 residues.

This clonotype was seen ten or more times. The genes are TRBV12-3 or TRBV12-4 and TRBJ1-1; D uncertain. Between the trimmed V and J ends, which lost 7 bases and 4 bases, there was a span of 7 bases. CDR3 size: 11 residues. Here the CDR3 DNA reads TGTGCCAGCACCCGCGCCACTGAAGCTTTCTTT. It codes for CASTRATEAFF.

Turning to this clonotype: The CDR3 does not end in the conserved phenylalanine or tryptophan, so this is likely a read error. The chain couples TRBV5-1 to TRBJ1-1; a possible D gene is TRBD1 (5 bases). Per the germline V gene, CDR1 is SGHRS and CDR2 is YFSETQ. This CDR3 comprises 13 residues. The germline V and J ends were trimmed by 4 bases and 3 bases, with 10 bases remaining between them. CDR3 sequence (DNA): TGCGCCAGCAGCCGCGCGGGGGACACTGAAGCTTTCTCT. Translating it yields CASSRAGDTEAFS.

Many counts were recorded for this clonotype. The chain carries TRBV12-3 or TRBV12-4 and TRBJ1-5, with D uncertain. This CDR3 is built from 12 residues. V was trimmed by 0 bases and J by 3 bases, leaving 0 bases between them. Here the CDR3 reads CASSLANQPQHF. CDR3 bases: TGTGCCAGCAGTTTAGCCAATCAGCCCCAGCATTTT.

Many counts were recorded for this clonotype. The CDR3 reads CASSLDRWTINTIYF. In DNA, the CDR3 is TGTGCCAGCAGCTTAGATCGGTGGACGATCAACACCATATATTTT. V usage is TRBV7-2 and J usage is TRBJ1-3; D call uncertain. The CDR3 is made up of 15 amino acids. From germline, CDR1 is SGHTA and CDR2 FQGNSA. Trimming cost V 1 base and J 7 bases, with 14 bases left between them.

This clonotype was recorded at least ten times. This chain connects TRBV30 to TRBJ2-1; no firm D call. Trimming cost V 0 bases and J 8 bases, with 8 bases left between them. The CDR3 contains 12 residues. The V gene's germline CDR1 is GTSNPN and CDR2 SVGIG (reference sequence). CDR3 amino acids: CAWSVKVDEQFF. DNA for the CDR3: TGTGCCTGGAGTGTAAAAGTCGATGAGCAGTTCTTC.

The sample holds many counts of this clonotype. The chain uses TRBV20-1 and TRBJ2-7, with D unresolved. The CDR3 contains 11 residues. Germline CDR1 reads DFQATT; CDR2 reads SNEGSKA (reference sequence). Trimming stripped 8 bases from V and 5 bases from J, with 13 bases between. The CDR3 sequence is CSLRRVDEQYF. Here the CDR3 DNA reads TGCAGTCTTAGGCGCGTGGACGAGCAGTACTTC.